The 20 T cell receptor beta chains below all came from one sample that was sequenced in a study of blood T cell repertoires in COVID-19. Measured with immunoSEQ multiplex PCR; TCRdb has only the in-frame clones, and not every one. The data hold under 200,000 clones, with 79% observed a single time. The sample was peripheral blood. These receptors were obtained from a woman in her sixties or seventies with COVID-19, enrolled during active disease.

The chain joins TRBV7-2 to TRBJ1-2; no clear D. The germline gives CDR1 SGHTA, CDR2 FQGNSA. V was cut by 2 bases and J by 6 bases, with 10 bases left in between. The CDR3 totals 13 residues. In DNA, the CDR3 is TGTGCCAGCAGCTTAACCCCAGGAAATGGCTACACCTTC. This gives the protein CASSLTPGNGYTF. Full variable domain (remainder filled in from reference TRBV7-2 and TRBJ1-2): GAGVSQSPSNKVTEKGKDVELRCDPISGHTALYWYRQSLGQGLEFLIYFQGNSAPDKSGLPSDRFSAERTGGSVSTLTIQRTQQEDSAVYLCASSLTPGNGYTFGSGTRLTVV.

The gene calls are TRBV6-5 and TRBJ2-3, with D maybe TRBD2 (6 bases). V was shortened by 6 bases and J by 3 bases, with 13 bases between the two germline ends. This CDR3 contains 14 residues. Looked up from germline, CDR1 is MNHEY and CDR2 is SVGAGI. CDR3 coding DNA: TGTGCCAGCAGCGGGGGTGGGGGTACAGATACGCAGTATTTT. This codes for CASSGGGGTDTQYF.

The chain joins TRBV28 to TRBJ1-3; possible D gene TRBD1, 5 bases. This CDR3 is 14 amino acids long. Germline V gene lookup returns CDR1 MDHEN and CDR2 SYDVKM. Trimming cost V 8 bases and J 0 bases, with 11 bases left between them. The CDR3 reads CASQPGGSGNTIYF. Here the CDR3 DNA reads TGTGCCAGCCAACCCGGGGGCTCTGGAAACACCATATATTTT.

V is TRBV4-3 and J is TRBJ2-7; 15 nucleotides align to TRBD2. Germline CDR1 and CDR2: LGHNA and YSLEER. V lost 8 bases to trimming and J lost 4 bases; unmatched junction nucleotides: 0. The CDR3 extends over 13 amino acids. As DNA, the CDR3 is TGCGCCAGCGGACTAGCGGGAGGGTACGAGCAGTACTTC. It is translated as CASGLAGGYEQYF.

V gene TRBV19 combines with J gene TRBJ1-1, with TRBD1 matching 8 bases. Germline-derived CDR1 and CDR2 are LNHDA and SQIVND (reference sequence). The CDR3 is made up of 15 amino acids. V lost 6 bases and J lost 4; bases outside the gene matches: 10. Here the CDR3 reads CASSPTGVWGTEAFF. The CDR3 DNA reads TGTGCCAGTAGCCCGACAGGGGTATGGGGCACTGAAGCTTTCTTT.

The rearrangement joins TRBV5-8 to TRBJ1-6, with a possible D match to TRBD1 (5 bases). The CDR3 has 14 amino acids. The V and J ends lost 4 bases and 7 bases respectively, with 12 bases between them. Germline V gene data show CDR1 as SGHTS and CDR2 as YDEGEE. The CDR3 nucleotides read TGTGCCAGCAGCGCGAACCAGGGAAATTCACCCCTCCACTTT. Translation gives CASSANQGNSPLHF.

The rearrangement joins TRBV7-2 to TRBJ1-2; D is ambiguous. The germline CDR1 and CDR2 sequences are SGHTA and FQGNSA. CDR3 length: 10 residues. Trimming cost V 2 bases and J 7 bases, with 2 bases left between them. The CDR3 here is CASSLRGYTF. DNA of the CDR3: TGTGCCAGCAGCTTACGTGGCTACACCTTC.

The chain combines TRBV7-2 with TRBJ1-2; D not resolved. V lost 1 base to trimming and J lost 4 bases, with 7 bases between them. CDR3 length equals 13 residues. The germline V gene has CDR1 SGHTA and CDR2 FQGNSA. The CDR3 nucleotides read TGTGCCAGCAGCTTAGGATTACTCTATGGCTACACCTTC. Residues: CASSLGLLYGYTF.

The chain recombines TRBV19 with TRBJ1-5, with 8 bases identical to TRBD1. V shed 4 bases, J shed 1 base, and the junction held 0 bases outside the gene matches. CDR3 size: 14 residues. Germline V gene sequence: CDR1 LNHDA, CDR2 SQIVND (reference sequence). CDR3 in amino acids: CASSNRGSNQPQHF. The CDR3 coding sequence is TGTGCCAGTAGTAACAGGGGGAGCAATCAGCCCCAGCATTTT. Looking up the rest from reference TRBV19 and TRBJ1-5 gives the full variable domain: DGGITQSPKYLFRKEGQNVTLSCEQNLNHDAMYWYRQDPGQGLRLIYYSQIVNDFQKGDIAEGYSVSREKKESFPLTVTSAQKNPTAFYLCASSNRGSNQPQHFGDGTRLSIL.

Note on this clone: The same CDR3 arises from other DNA sequences in this sample as well. J is TRBJ2-1 and V is TRBV19, with 7 nucleotides matching TRBD2. V dropped 3 bases and J dropped 6; count of bases not matched to a gene: 2. The germline CDR1 and CDR2 sequences are LNHDA and SQIVND (reference sequence). This CDR3 has 13 residues. The CDR3 region has the DNA TGTGCCAGTAGTATCTCTAGCGGCAATGAGCAGTTCTTC. It specifies CASSISSGNEQFF.

The V call is TRBV18, the J call TRBJ1-3; D gene ambiguous. The length of the CDR3 is 15 residues. Trimming shortened V by 0 bases and J by 2 bases, and 8 bases separated the two germline ends. The V gene's germline CDR1 is KGHSH and CDR2 LQKENI. The CDR3 DNA sequence: TGTGCCAGCTCACCACCGACCAGGCCTGGAAACACCATATATTTT. Encoded protein: CASSPPTRPGNTIYF.

CDR3: CASSLVTSGGARQFF. DNA of the CDR3: TGTGCCAGCAGTTTAGTCACTAGCGGGGGGGCTAGGCAGTTCTTC. The rearrangement uses TRBV28 and TRBJ2-1; 13 nucleotides match TRBD2. Germline loops: CDR1 MDHEN, CDR2 SYDVKM. The CDR3 totals 15 residues. Germline trimming cut 2 bases from V and 12 bases from J; bases unmatched to any gene: 7.

The chain couples TRBV6-5 to TRBJ1-2; 12 nucleotides agree with TRBD1. Per the germline V gene, CDR1 is MNHEY and CDR2 is SVGAGI. With 5 bases clipped from V and 4 bases from J, the junction kept 5 bases outside the gene matches. The CDR3 is 15 residues long. The CDR3, as DNA: TGTGCCAGCAGTCCGGGGACAGGGGGCCCCTATGGCTACACCTTC. Translating it yields CASSPGTGGPYGYTF.

This rearrangement joins TRBV6-5 to TRBJ1-2; D not resolved. V was shortened by 0 bases and J by 8 bases, with 10 bases between the two germline ends. Germline CDR1 MNHEY, CDR2 SVGAGI. The CDR3 has 13 residues. CDR3 in amino acids: CASSYSIIVGYTF. CDR3 nucleotide sequence: TGTGCCAGCAGTTACTCGATTATAGTCGGCTACACCTTC.

The CDR3 region is CASTTPTGYGYTF. CDR3 nucleotides: TGTGCCAGCACCACACCCACGGGCTATGGCTACACCTTC. This chain links TRBV7-8 with TRBJ1-2; no definite D call. Trimming shortened V by 7 bases and J by 4 bases, and 13 bases separated the two germline ends. This CDR3 comprises 13 residues. Germline V gives CDR1 SGHVS, CDR2 FQNEAQ.

The CDR3 reads CASSLGAAGQGAYEQYF. The CDR3 nucleotides are TGTGCCAGCAGCTTGGGGGCAGCGGGACAGGGTGCGTACGAGCAGTACTTC. The chain recombines TRBV5-4 with TRBJ2-7; 9 bases map to TRBD1. Unmatched junction bases numbered 11, after V lost 0 bases and J lost 4 bases. The length of the CDR3 is 17 residues. Germline CDR1 and CDR2: SGHNT and YYREEE (reference sequence).

The chain carries TRBV7-2 and TRBJ1-3, with D unclear. The CDR3 is 15 amino acids. V was trimmed by 5 bases and J by 2 bases, leaving 13 bases between them. Per germline, CDR1 SGHTA and CDR2 FQGNSA. CDR3 region: CASSPSTVAGNTIYF. The CDR3 DNA follows: TGTGCCAGCAGCCCTTCTACAGTAGCTGGAAACACCATATATTTT.

The chain employs TRBV6-5 and TRBJ1-2; 11 bases align to TRBD1. CDR1 is MNHEY, CDR2 SVGAGI, per germline. The V segment lost 10 bases and the J segment 4 bases; nucleotides outside the gene matches: 11. This CDR3 has 15 amino acids. The CDR3 region has the DNA TGTGCCATCGCAACCCGGACAGGGGGCAGCTATGGCTACACCTTC. Residues: CAIATRTGGSYGYTF.

This sequence joins TRBV7-2 and TRBJ2-5; maybe TRBD1 (6 bases). CDR1 and CDR2 (germline): SGHTA, FQGNSA. The CDR3 runs to 14 residues. Trimming cost V 5 bases and J 2 bases, with 12 bases left between them. CDR3 bases: TGTGCCAGCAGCCCCGGACAGAGACAAGAGACCCAGTACTTC. Residues: CASSPGQRQETQYF.

The CDR3 sequence: CSVGAEGYTF. CDR3 in DNA: TGCAGCGTTGGCGCGGAGGGCTACACCTTC. This rearrangement joins TRBV29-1 to TRBJ1-2, with D hard to call. The CDR3 contains 10 residues. CDR1 SQVTM and CDR2 ANQGSEA come from the germline V gene. V lost 4 bases, J lost 8 bases, and 8 bases lay in between.